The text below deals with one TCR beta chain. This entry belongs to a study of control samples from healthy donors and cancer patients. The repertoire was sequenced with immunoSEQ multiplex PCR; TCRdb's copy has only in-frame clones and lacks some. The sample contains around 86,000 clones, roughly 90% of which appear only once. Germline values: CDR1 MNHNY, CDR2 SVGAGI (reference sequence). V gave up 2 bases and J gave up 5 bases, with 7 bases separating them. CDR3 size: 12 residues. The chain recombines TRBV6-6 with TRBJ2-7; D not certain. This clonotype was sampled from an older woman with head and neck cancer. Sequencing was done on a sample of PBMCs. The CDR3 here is CASSYPVNEQYF. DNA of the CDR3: TGTGCCAGCAGTTACCCGGTGAACGAGCAGTACTTC.